These 28 T cell receptor beta chains were all obtained from the same sample, sequenced in a study of T-cell reconstitution after alpha-beta-depleted transplantation in children. A TCRbeta library incorporating unique molecular identifiers was prepared. MiXCR, run by TCRdb on the PCR reads, gives a single entry per CDR3 protein. The sample records a few hundred thousand distinct CDR3 sequences, around 25% being singletons. The sequencing here drew on PBMCs, mostly from graft donor cells, taken 180 days after TCRalphabeta/CD19-depleted stem cell transplant. These receptors were obtained from a male patient younger than 18 who had a stem cell transplant for acute lymphoblastic leukemia, so the T cells may come from the graft donor.

The chain carries TRBV2 and TRBJ2-1, with TRBD1 matching over 8 bases. CDR1 is SNHLY and CDR2 is FYNNEI in the germline V gene. V shed 8 bases and J 3 bases; nucleotides not matched to a gene: 6. The CDR3 is 14 residues long. For the CDR3, the DNA is TGTGCCAGCCGGACAGGGACCAACTACAATGAGCAGTTCTTC. This codes for CASRTGTNYNEQFF.

The chain has TRBV5-1 and TRBJ2-4; 9 bases agree with TRBD1. CDR3 length equals 16 residues. The J segment lost 5 bases and the V segment lost 0 bases, leaving 6 bases of the junction unmatched. Germline V gene lookup returns CDR1 SGHRS and CDR2 YFSETQ. The CDR3, as DNA: TGCGCCAGCAGCTTGGCCCCCACAGGGGGCCAAAACATTCAGTACTTC. Translated: CASSLAPTGGQNIQYF.

V gene TRBV20-1 combines with J gene TRBJ2-3; D could derive from TRBD1 or TRBD2 (6 bases each). The length of the CDR3 is 12 residues. V shed 3 bases and J shed 4 bases, with 8 bases lying between them. Germline V gene lookup returns CDR1 DFQATT and CDR2 SNEGSKA (reference sequence). In nucleotides, the CDR3 is TGCAGTGCTAGGGAGGGGGCAGATACGCAGTATTTT. Translation: CSAREGADTQYF.

This clonotype has only one observation. CDR3 in amino acids: CASSPSQGTRERGYTF. CDR3 DNA sequence: TGTGCCAGCTCACCCTCTCAGGGTACACGTGAGAGGGGCTACACCTTC. The chain is built from TRBV18 and TRBJ1-2; perhaps TRBD1 as D (5 bases). Trimming took 3 bases from V and 8 from J, leaving 22 bases between them. CDR1 and CDR2 from the germline V gene are KGHSH and LQKENI. The CDR3 covers 16 residues.

The chain combines TRBV7-6 with TRBJ2-3; weak D call: TRBD1 (5 bases). Per germline, CDR1 SGHVS and CDR2 FNYEAQ. Trimming shortened V by 1 base and J by 0 bases, and 11 bases separated the two germline ends. This CDR3 contains 16 residues. The CDR3 DNA follows: TGTGCCAGCAGCTTAGGGACACCCCAGAGCACAGATACGCAGTATTTT. Protein product: CASSLGTPQSTDTQYF.

CDR3 nucleotide sequence: TGTGCCACCAGCAGAAACCTGCGGGGGTTAGCGGGAGCTACCCACGAGCAGTACTTC. It specifies CATSRNLRGLAGATHEQYF. This sequence joins TRBV15 and TRBJ2-7; 9 nucleotides agree with TRBD2. This CDR3 is built from 19 residues. Unmatched junction bases numbered 19, after V lost 2 bases and J lost 5 bases. In germline, CDR1 is LNHNV, CDR2 YYDKDF (reference sequence).

The chain links TRBV29-1 to TRBJ2-7; the D is unclear. Germline V gene sequence: CDR1 SQVTM, CDR2 ANQGSEA. The CDR3 consists of 12 residues. Trimming took 6 bases from V and 8 from J, leaving 17 bases between them. CDR3 bases: TGCAGCGTCGCATGGGCCGGTTCACAGCAGTACTTC. Translating gives CSVAWAGSQQYF.

This clonotype was recorded a few times. V usage is TRBV20-1 and J usage is TRBJ1-5; 8 positions match TRBD1. The CDR3 sequence is 14 residues long. V shed 6 bases and J 3 bases; nucleotides not matched to a gene: 7. Germline V gene data show CDR1 as DFQATT and CDR2 as SNEGSKA (reference sequence). The CDR3: CSAATGGPNQPQHF. The CDR3 DNA reads as TGCAGTGCCGCAACAGGGGGACCCAATCAGCCCCAGCATTTT.

This clonotype showed up just a few times. This chain joins TRBV2 and TRBJ2-1; 10 bases fit TRBD2. Germline V CDR1 and CDR2: SNHLY, FYNNEI. V lost 6 bases, J lost 7 bases, and 9 bases stayed unmatched. The CDR3 sequence is 15 residues long. The CDR3 loop is CASSASGRAVNEQFF. CDR3 nucleotide sequence: TGTGCCAGCAGCGCAAGCGGGAGGGCCGTGAATGAGCAGTTCTTC.

In nucleotides, the CDR3 is TGTGCCAGCAGTTTATACAGGGCAGAAGATACGCAGTATTTT. Residues: CASSLYRAEDTQYF. The rearrangement joins TRBV28 to TRBJ2-3, with a tentative D call TRBD1 (6 bases). The CDR3 contains 14 residues. V was cut by 1 base and J by 5 bases, with 10 bases left in between. Germline V CDR1 and CDR2: MDHEN, SYDVKM.

This clonotype was detected ten times or more. The chain employs TRBV5-1 and TRBJ1-2, with TRBD1 identical over 8 bases. V trimming: 4 bases; J trimming: 12 bases; junction bases outside the gene matches: 14. The CDR3 is made up of 14 amino acids. Germline CDR1 reads SGHRS; CDR2 reads YFSETQ. Here the CDR3 DNA reads TGCGCCAGCAGCCTCGGTGGTACAGGGGGAGGAAACACCTTC. Its translation: CASSLGGTGGGNTF. Complete variable domain (other parts from reference TRBV5-1 and TRBJ1-2): KAGVTQTPRYLIKTRGQQVTLSCSPISGHRSVSWYQQTPGQGLQFLFEYFSETQRNKGNFPGRFSGRQFSNSRSEMNVSTLELGDSALYLCASSLGGTGGGNTFGSGTRLTVV.

The gene calls are TRBV5-6 and TRBJ1-5; D not certain. This CDR3 region has 17 residues. CDR1 SGHDT and CDR2 YYEEEE come from the germline V gene. The germline V and J ends were trimmed by 0 bases and 1 base, with 14 bases remaining between them. CDR3 in amino acids: CASSLGPDLRSNQPQHF. CDR3 sequence (DNA): TGTGCCAGCAGCTTGGGGCCGGATCTACGGAGCAATCAGCCCCAGCATTTT. Combining the CDR3 with reference TRBV5-6 and TRBJ1-5 gives the whole variable domain DAGVTQSPTHLIKTRGQQVTLRCSPKSGHDTVSWYQQALGQGPQFIFQYYEEEERQRGNFPDRFSGHQFPNYSSELNVNALLLGDSALYLCASSLGPDLRSNQPQHFGDGTRLSIL.

This clonotype was seen a few times. V usage is TRBV4-2 and J usage is TRBJ2-1; 11 bases are shared with TRBD2. The length of the CDR3 is 19 residues. V trimming: 4 bases; J trimming: 0 bases; junction bases outside the gene matches: 11. CDR1 and CDR2 from the germline V gene are LGHNA and YNFKEQ. The CDR3 region is CASSRVAGTSGSSYNEQFF. The CDR3 nucleotides are TGTGCCAGCAGCCGCGTAGCCGGGACTAGCGGAAGCTCCTACAATGAGCAGTTCTTC.

V usage is TRBV12-3 or TRBV12-4 and J usage is TRBJ2-1, with 14 bases fitting TRBD2. The junction had 24 bases not matched to a gene; V was cut back by 3 bases and J by 5 bases. This CDR3 is 23 amino acids long. CDR3 amino acids: CASSFFRRGSRTSGRPRDNEQFF. CDR3 DNA sequence: TGTGCCAGCAGTTTCTTTCGGCGGGGGAGCAGGACTAGCGGGAGGCCTCGCGACAATGAGCAGTTCTTC.

This clonotype was seen more than once but under ten times. The chain is built from TRBV27 and TRBJ2-5; D may be TRBD2 (6 bases). This CDR3 contains 15 residues. Germline CDR1 reads MNHEY; CDR2 reads SMNVEV (reference sequence). Deletions cut 2 bases from V and 2 bases from J, with 12 bases between. CDR3 nucleotide sequence: TGTGCCAGCAGTTTAGGAGGGTTCCCACAAGAGACCCAGTACTTC. Translated, it gives CASSLGGFPQETQYF.

The chain employs TRBV25-1 and TRBJ1-5; D possibly corresponds to TRBD1 (6 bases). Trimming removed 1 base at V and 7 bases at J, with 14 bases between. The V gene's germline CDR1 is MGHDK and CDR2 SYGVNS. This CDR3 region has 15 residues. CDR3: CASSESGARGQPQHF. CDR3 nucleotide sequence: TGTGCCAGCAGTGAATCGGGGGCGCGGGGGCAGCCCCAGCATTTT.

This clonotype was picked up a small number of times. J is TRBJ2-3 and V is TRBV12-3 or TRBV12-4; 7 positions agree with TRBD2. Unmatched junction bases numbered 24, after V lost 0 bases and J lost 6 bases. This CDR3 contains 21 residues. CDR3 in amino acids: CASSLATPIASGELLGDTQYF. The CDR3 DNA is TGTGCCAGCAGTTTAGCAACCCCCATAGCAAGCGGGGAACTGCTGGGCGATACGCAGTATTTT.

This clonotype was seen more than once but under ten times. The V and J genes are TRBV27 and TRBJ1-6, with TRBD1 identical over 7 bases. CDR3 length: 19 residues. With 4 bases clipped from V and 5 bases from J, the junction kept 17 bases outside the gene matches. The germline CDR1 and CDR2 sequences are MNHEY and SMNVEV (reference sequence). As DNA, the CDR3 is TGTGCCAGCAGTTCTCGGACAGGCTCTTTACAGCTGAATAATTCACCCCTCCACTTT. Translated, it gives CASSSRTGSLQLNNSPLHF.

There are many counts of this clonotype. This chain links TRBV5-5 with TRBJ2-2; D is uncertain. V was shortened by 2 bases and J by 6 bases, with 5 bases between the two germline ends. This CDR3 is 12 amino acids long. Per the germline V gene, CDR1 is SGHKS and CDR2 is YYEKEE (reference sequence). The CDR3 DNA follows: TGTGCCAGCAGCTTACTTCCCGGGGAGCTGTTTTTT. Amino acids: CASSLLPGELFF.

There are many counts of this clonotype. The chain recombines TRBV4-1 with TRBJ2-4, with D possibly matching TRBD1 (6 bases). Germline CDR1 MGHRA, CDR2 YSYEKL. The CDR3 runs 14 residues. Trimming left V 5 bases short and J 6 bases short, with 14 bases between. CDR3: CASSLQGRRNIQYF. Written as DNA, the CDR3 is TGCGCCAGCAGCTTACAGGGACGGAGAAACATTCAGTACTTC.

J is TRBJ1-5 and V is TRBV15; 7 bases fit TRBD1. CDR1 and CDR2 (germline): LNHNV, YYDKDF (reference sequence). The CDR3 spans 17 residues. The V gene end was trimmed by 3 bases and the J gene end by 5 bases; junction bases not matched to a gene: 13. CDR3 DNA sequence: TGTGCCACCAGCAGGGGCGGCGCAGGGGGTTCCTATCAGCCCCAGCATTTT. Translating gives CATSRGGAGGSYQPQHF. Full variable domain (remainder filled in from reference TRBV15 and TRBJ1-5): DAMVIQNPRYQVTQFGKPVTLSCSQTLNHNVMYWYQQKSSQAPKLLFHYYDKDFNNEADTPDNFQSRRPNTSFCFLDIRSPGLGDTAMYLCATSRGGAGGSYQPQHFGDGTRLSIL.

This clonotype was observed a handful of times. This CDR3 reads CASRSTGNLYEQYF. CDR3 DNA sequence: TGTGCCAGCAGGTCGACAGGTAACCTTTACGAGCAGTACTTC. The chain carries TRBV6-1 and TRBJ2-7, with D possibly being TRBD1 (6 bases). This CDR3 is built from 14 residues. CDR1 is MNHNS and CDR2 is SASEGT in the germline V gene. V lost 6 bases to trimming and J lost 4 bases, with 16 bases between them.

In its sample, this clonotype was seen many times. This CDR3 is CASSLAGGPWGDTQYF. DNA of the CDR3: TGTGCCAGCAGTCTCGCGGGAGGGCCTTGGGGAGATACGCAGTATTTT. The chain employs TRBV6-1 and TRBJ2-3; 9 nucleotides agree with TRBD2. The germline CDR1 and CDR2 sequences are MNHNS and SASEGT. Germline trimming cut 5 bases from V and 5 bases from J; bases unmatched to any gene: 11. This CDR3 contains 16 residues.

The chain links TRBV5-1 to TRBJ2-3, with D maybe TRBD1 (8 bases). V lost 4 bases and J lost 5, with 17 bases in between. Germline-derived CDR1 and CDR2 are SGHRS and YFSETQ. The CDR3 runs 15 residues. The chain's CDR3 is CASSLDRGGGDTQYF. The DNA of the CDR3 is TGCGCCAGCAGCCTTGACAGGGGCGGGGGAGATACGCAGTATTTT.

Only a few counts were recorded for this clonotype. The chain uses TRBV4-2 and TRBJ1-4; 8 nucleotides line up with TRBD1. The CDR3 totals 17 residues. Germline CDR1 is LGHNA and CDR2 is YNFKEQ. The V gene end was trimmed by 1 base and the J gene end by 0 bases; junction bases not matched to a gene: 4. The CDR3 sequence is CASSQAGQAATNEKLFF. CDR3 nucleotide sequence: TGTGCCAGCAGCCAAGCGGGACAGGCTGCAACTAATGAAAAACTGTTTTTT.

The chain uses TRBV18 and TRBJ2-5; possible D gene TRBD2, 5 bases. CDR1 is KGHSH, CDR2 LQKENI, per germline. V was cut by 6 bases and J by 2 bases, with 13 bases left in between. The length of the CDR3 is 14 residues. This chain's CDR3 is CASSPKRTQETQYF. The CDR3 bases are TGTGCCAGCTCCCCAAAGCGGACTCAAGAGACCCAGTACTTC.

This clonotype was counted a few times. The chain employs TRBV4-3 and TRBJ2-2; 9 bases map to TRBD2. Trimming cost V 4 bases and J 6 bases; bases outside gene matches: 15. The V gene's germline CDR1 is LGHNA and CDR2 YSLEER. The CDR3 covers 18 residues. This CDR3 reads CASSPWGGRAYVAGELFF. The CDR3 DNA follows: TGCGCCAGCAGCCCGTGGGGCGGGAGGGCCTATGTGGCCGGGGAGCTGTTTTTT.

In this sample, this clonotype turned up many times. The rearrangement uses TRBV5-1 and TRBJ2-5; 7 bases align to TRBD2. This CDR3 is built from 14 residues. J was trimmed by 2 bases and V by 4 bases; bases with no gene match: 5. Germline V gene lookup returns CDR1 SGHRS and CDR2 YFSETQ. CDR3 region: CASSTGLEQETQYF. The CDR3, as DNA: TGCGCCAGCAGCACTGGACTAGAACAAGAGACCCAGTACTTC.